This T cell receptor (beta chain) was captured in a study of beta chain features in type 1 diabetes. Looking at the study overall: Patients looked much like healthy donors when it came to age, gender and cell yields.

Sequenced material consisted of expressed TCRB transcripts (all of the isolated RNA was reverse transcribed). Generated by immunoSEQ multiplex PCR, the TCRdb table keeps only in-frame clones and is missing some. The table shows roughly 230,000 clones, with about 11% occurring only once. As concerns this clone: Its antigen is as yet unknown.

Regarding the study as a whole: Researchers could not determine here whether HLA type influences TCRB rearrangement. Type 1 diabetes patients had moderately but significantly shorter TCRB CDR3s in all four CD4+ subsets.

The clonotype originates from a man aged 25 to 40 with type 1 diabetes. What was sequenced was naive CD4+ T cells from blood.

The CDR3 DNA is TGTGCCAGCAGTTCCGGGACGGCGGGATTTAACTATGGCTACACCTTC. Encoded protein: CASSSGTAGFNYGYTF. This rearrangement joins TRBV28 to TRBJ1-2, with D tentatively TRBD1 (5 bases). From germline, CDR1 is MDHEN and CDR2 SYDVKM. Trimming removed 4 bases at V and 1 base at J, with 16 bases between. The CDR3 totals 16 residues.